The source of this TCR beta chain is a study of cytomegalovirus exposure and HLA in healthy donors. Study outcomes and limitations: In vitro testing confirmed a few CMV-associated chains as specific for CMV antigens.

A remark on this clone: Its matching antigen is unknown.

The repertoire was sequenced with immunoSEQ multiplex PCR; TCRdb's copy has only in-frame clones and lacks some. The table includes roughly 250,000 clones, about 86% detected once. The CDR3 runs 16 residues. Germline loops: CDR1 MNHEY, CDR2 SMNVEV (reference sequence). Trimming pared 3 bases from V and 0 bases from J, leaving 12 bases between. Sequencing was performed on PBMCs. The chain couples TRBV27 to TRBJ1-5; TRBD1 might be the D (5 bases). This TCR derives from a woman aged 30 to 39 in good health and CMV-seropositive. For the CDR3, the DNA is TGTGCCAGCAGTTTCCAGGGCCCCTATAGCAATCAGCCCCAGCATTTT. It encodes CASSFQGPYSNQPQHF.